What follows describes a single T cell receptor beta chain. What it binds is unknown. This CDR3 is 15 amino acids long. J lost 6 bases, V lost 3 bases, and 9 bases had no gene match. Germline CDR1 DFQATT, CDR2 SNEGSKA (reference sequence). The sample originates from a study of T cell responses to AZD1222 COVID-19 vaccine. This table comes from immunoSEQ multiplex PCR, and its TCRdb copy is limited to in-frame clones, with some not included. The data contain 140,000 or so clones, 92% of them seen just once; the ten biggest clones take up 3.5% to 4.5%. Study outcomes and limitations: Recipients of two AZD1222 doses showed rising Spike-specific TCR breadth and depth. Donors skewed white British and female; clonal diversity was possibly underestimated. The repertoires were collected only after the peak T cell response. Spike-wide coverage was observed for vaccine-associated CD4 TCRs, with dominant responses at 160-218 and 743-854.

This chain connects TRBV20-1 to TRBJ2-1, with 9 bases identical to TRBD1. Sample: peripheral blood, taken 28 days after the second AZD1222 dose. This TCR derives from an adult who received the AZD1222 COVID-19 vaccine. CDR3 sequence (DNA): TGCAGTGCTAGTACATGGGACAGGGAAGTCAATGAGCAGTTCTTC. Translated: CSASTWDREVNEQFF.